A selection of T cell receptor beta chains follows, all from one sample in a study of CD8+ T cells in alopecia areata. The method was immunoSEQ multiplex PCR; TCRdb's version includes in-frame clones alone and lacks a portion of them. This table holds some 99,000 clones, approximately 60% found once. Material: CD8+ T cells sorted from blood, obtained at week 4, from a patient treated with tofacitinib. Receptors originate from a human donor with alopecia areata. The CDR3 runs from the conserved cysteine through the conserved F or W. D genes are given only for firm matches. Clone size is not always given. Where it is, it says once, few, many or a class for expanded clones.

J gene,D gene,CDR3 length,clone size,V gene,CDR3 DNA,CDR3 protein
TRBJ2-2,-,13,-,TRBV6-4,TGTGCCAGCAGTTACTTGGACACCGGGGAGCTGTTTTTT,CASSYLDTGELFF
TRBJ2-6,TRBD1,19,-,TRBV7-9,TGTGCCAGCGGCACCCGATCGGGACAGGCCAGCTCTGGGGCCAACGTCCTGACTTTC,CASGTRSGQASSGANVLTF
TRBJ2-5,TRBD1,19,-,TRBV4-3,TGCGCCAGCAGCCAAGAGGTTACAGGGGGCGCTTCGATGGAAGAGACCCAGTACTTC,CASSQEVTGGASMEETQYF
TRBJ2-2,TRBD2,15,-,TRBV5-1,TGCGCCAGCAGCTTGGCTAGCGGGAGCACCGGGGAGCTGTTTTTT,CASSLASGSTGELFF
TRBJ2-7,TRBD1,14,-,TRBV27,TGTGCCAGCAGTTTCGGGACAGGGGCCTACGAGCAGTACTTC,CASSFGTGAYEQYF
TRBJ2-2,-,15,-,TRBV7-8,TGTGCCATTCGGGGCCCTAGTCCGGTCACCGGGGAGCTGTTTTTT,CAIRGPSPVTGELFF
TRBJ1-1,-,13,-,TRBV25-1,TGTGCCAGCAGAAGCAGGACAGACGATGAAGCTTTCTTT,CASRSRTDDEAFF
TRBJ2-3,-,11,-,TRBV30,TGTGCCTGGGAGCCTGGAGATACGCAGTATTTT,CAWEPGDTQYF
TRBJ2-1,-,15,few,TRBV5-1,TGCGCCAGCAGCTTTTTCGGGGACCCCTACAATGAGCAGTTCTTC,CASSFFGDPYNEQFF
TRBJ2-3,TRBD2,16,-,TRBV7-9,TGTGCCAGCAGCGGAACTAAGGCGGGAGCTATAGATACGCAGTATTTT,CASSGTKAGAIDTQYF